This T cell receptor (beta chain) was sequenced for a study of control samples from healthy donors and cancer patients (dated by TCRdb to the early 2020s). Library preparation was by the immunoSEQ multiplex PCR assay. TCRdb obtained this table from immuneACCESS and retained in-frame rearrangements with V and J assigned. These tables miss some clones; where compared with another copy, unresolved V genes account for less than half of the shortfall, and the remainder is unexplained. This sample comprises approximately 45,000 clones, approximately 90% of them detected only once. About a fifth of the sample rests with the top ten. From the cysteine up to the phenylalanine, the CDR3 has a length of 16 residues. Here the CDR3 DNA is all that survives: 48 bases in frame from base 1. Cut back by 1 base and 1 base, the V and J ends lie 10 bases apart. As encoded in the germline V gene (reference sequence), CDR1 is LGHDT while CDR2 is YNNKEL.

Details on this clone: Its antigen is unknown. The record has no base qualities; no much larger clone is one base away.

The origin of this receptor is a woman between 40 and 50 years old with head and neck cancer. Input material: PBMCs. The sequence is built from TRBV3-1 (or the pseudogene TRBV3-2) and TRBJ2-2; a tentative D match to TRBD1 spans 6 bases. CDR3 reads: CASSQARTENTGELFF. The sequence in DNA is TGTGCCAGCAGCCAAGCGCGGACAGAGAACACCGGGGAGCTGTTTTTT.